This entry describes one TCR beta chain. What it binds is not known. The data derive from a study of response to subunit inactivated influenza vaccine. MiXCR, applied by TCRdb to the RT-PCR reads, yields one record per CDR3 protein. The data show about half a million distinct CDR3 sequences, approximately 7.1% seen once. The study, taken as a whole, reports: With each seasonal influenza vaccination, the authors suggested, few new T cells are recruited.

CDR3 length: 15 residues. Germline V gene sequence: CDR1 DFQATT, CDR2 SNEGSKA (reference sequence). The trim removed 2 bases at V and 3 bases at J, leaving 2 bases unmatched. The receptor's source is a man between 50 and 70 years old who received an inactivated influenza vaccine. Sequenced here: PBMCs from blood, sampled roughly 24 months after vaccination. The V and J genes are TRBV20-1 and TRBJ2-1, with 12 bases fitting TRBD2. For the CDR3, the DNA is TGCAGTGCTAGACCTAGCGGGAGGGACTACAATGAGCAGTTCTTC. Protein sequence: CSARPSGRDYNEQFF.